The rows below give T cell receptor beta chains drawn from one sample of a study of persistence of HIV-infected CD4 T cells. Assay: immunoSEQ multiplex PCR; the TCRdb copy retains only in-frame clones and omits some. Counted here are around 9,200 clones, roughly 84% occurring once; the ten biggest clones make up roughly 2%. No antigens are known for them. Sequencing was performed on CD4+ T cells sorted from PBMCs after 18-hour stimulation, taken from a patient who received antiretroviral therapy. These receptors were taken from an adult woman with HIV who was CMV-seropositive. CDR3s include the opening cysteine and the closing phenylalanine or tryptophan. The D gene is left open where the match is weak. The size field is filled for only some rows; it gives once, few, many or a size class.

TRBD1 - TRBJ1-2 TRBV19 TGTGCCAGGGCCGGGACAGGGAACCTGGGGAGGGGTGGCTACACCTTC CARAGTGNLGRGGYTF
- - TRBJ1-1 TRBV6-4 TGTGCCAGCAGGCCACAATCAGGAGGTGAAGCTTTCTTT CASRPQSGGEAFF
TRBD2 - TRBJ2-7 TRBV6-5 TGTGCCAGCAGTTACTCGAGGGGACTAGCTTTCGGCGAGCAGTACTTC CASSYSRGLAFGEQYF
- - TRBJ1-6 TRBV30 TGTGCCTGGAGTGTACGAGGAGGGGCCCTTTACCGGCTCCACTTT CAWSVRGGALYRLHF
TRBD2 - TRBJ2-7 TRBV14 TGTGCCAGCAGCCAGTGGACTAGCGGGGGGTACGAGCAGTACTTC CASSQWTSGGYEQYF
- - TRBJ1-1 TRBV5-4 TGTGCCAGCAGCTTAGGCTTGGGGCCTGAAGCTTTCTTT CASSLGLGPEAFF
TRBD1 - TRBJ1-5 TRBV18 TGTGCCAGCTCACCCCAGGGGGATCAGCCCCAGCATTTT CASSPQGDQPQHF
- - TRBJ2-1 TRBV23-1 TGCGCCAGCAGTCAATCCGACCGGGTACTTCACAATGAGCAGTTCTTC CASSQSDRVLHNEQFF
- - TRBJ2-7 TRBV5-1 TGCGCCAGCAGCTTGGGGGTTGGGGAGCAGTACTTC CASSLGVGEQYF
- - TRBJ2-7 TRBV18 TGTGCCAGCTCAACGAAGGACGAGCAGTACTTC CASSTKDEQYF
- - TRBJ2-5 TRBV5-6 TGTGCCAGCAGCTTATTTTGGGGGGCTTCAGAGACCCAGTACTTC CASSLFWGASETQYF
- - TRBJ2-5 TRBV14 TGTGCCAGCAGCCAGGGGGCCCGATCAGAGACCCAGTACTTC CASSQGARSETQYF
- - TRBJ2-2 TRBV7-6 TGTGCCAGCAGCTTAGACCCCGGGTCTGGGGAGCTGGTTTTT CASSLDPGSGELVF
- - TRBJ2-7 TRBV11-1 TGTGCCAGCAGCTTATATGCTAGATCCTACGAGCAGTACTTC CASSLYARSYEQYF
- - TRBJ1-6 TRBV7-9 TGTGCCAGCAGCCGCCTTCTTGACAGCCAAAATTCACCCCTCCACTTT CASSRLLDSQNSPLHF
TRBD1 - TRBJ1-1 TRBV2 TGTGCCAGCAGTGATCGGACAGGAGTGAACACTGAAGCTTTCTTT CASSDRTGVNTEAFF
- - TRBJ2-2 TRBV7-9 TGTGCCAGCAGCTCCCATTCGCCAGGGGTGGGTTACACCGGGGAGCTGTTTTTT CASSSHSPGVGYTGELFF
- - TRBJ2-7 TRBV7-9 TGTGCCAGCAGCTTAAACGCGCATGCCTACGAGCAGTACTTC CASSLNAHAYEQYF
- - TRBJ2-1 TRBV9 TGTGCCAGCAGCGTATCCGGGGCTAGCGTTCAAGGTGAGCAGTTCTTC CASSVSGASVQGEQFF
TRBD1 - TRBJ2-7 TRBV6-5 TGTGCCAGCAGTCGGACAGGGACCTCCTACGAGCAGTACTTC CASSRTGTSYEQYF
TRBD2 - TRBJ2-7 TRBV6-5 TGTGCCAGCGGGATATCTAGCGGGGGGGCGGTGGAGCAGTACTTC CASGISSGGAVEQYF
TRBD1 - TRBJ2-2 TRBV6-5 TGTGCCAGCAGGACCCCAGGGGGCGGCACCGGGGAGCTGTTTTTT CASRTPGGGTGELFF
- few TRBJ2-7 TRBV19 TGTGCCAGTAGCCCCGGGACGCCCTACGAGCAGTACTTC CASSPGTPYEQYF
- - TRBJ1-5 TRBV30 TGTGCCTGGAATGAGGACGCTAATCAGCCCCAGCATTTT CAWNEDANQPQHF
- - TRBJ2-2 TRBV4-3 TGCGCCAGCAGCCAAGGTCGGGTCGGGGAGCTGTTTTTT CASSQGRVGELFF
- - TRBJ1-1 TRBV6-2/TRBV6-3 TGTGCCAGCAGTTACTCCACGGGCGGACGGGCTGAAGCTTTCTTT CASSYSTGGRAEAFF
- - TRBJ1-1 TRBV12-5 TGTGCTAGTGGTGGGGGCAAGCGAGGCACTGAAGCTTTCTTT CASGGGKRGTEAFF
TRBD1 - TRBJ1-6 TRBV6-2/TRBV6-3 TGTGCCAGCAGTTCGGGACAGGGGGAATATAATTCACCCCTCCACTTT CASSSGQGEYNSPLHF
- - TRBJ2-5 TRBV29-1 TGCAGCGTTGGGCTTATCGGGGGGCTGAGGGAGACCCAGTACTTC CSVGLIGGLRETQYF
- - TRBJ1-2 TRBV11-1 TGTGCCAGCAGCTTAGGTCTGGCTAACTATGGCTACACCTTC CASSLGLANYGYTF
- - TRBJ1-1 TRBV11-3 TGTGCCAGCAGCCCCCTAGCCGCTAGGAGCACTGAAGCTTTCTTT CASSPLAARSTEAFF
TRBD2 - TRBJ2-2 TRBV2 TGTGCCAGCAGTGCGTGGGAGGGCGGGGAGCTGTTTTTT CASSAWEGGELFF
- - TRBJ2-2 TRBV19 TGTGCCAGTAGTATCGGCCCTTATGTCGGGGAGCTGTTTTTT CASSIGPYVGELFF
- once TRBJ2-7 TRBV6-1 TGTGCCAGCAGTCGCGCACAGTACGAGCAGTACTTC CASSRAQYEQYF
TRBD2 - TRBJ2-7 TRBV28 TGTGCCAGCACTTACTCCGCGGGAGGGTACGAGCGGTACTTC CASTYSAGGYERYF
- - TRBJ2-7 TRBV12-3/TRBV12-4 TGTGCCAGCAGTTTAGAGGCAGGGGTCGAGCAGTACTTC CASSLEAGVEQYF
- - TRBJ2-7 TRBV28 TGTGCCAGCAGTTTGGGCCCACTCCGCACAGGGAGACAGTACTTC CASSLGPLRTGRQYF
- - TRBJ2-2 TRBV2 TGTGCCAGCAGTGCGATCCATCCCGGGGAGCTGTTTTTT CASSAIHPGELFF
- - TRBJ1-1 TRBV27 TGTGCCAGCAGTCCACAGGGTTTCACGCAAGCTTTCTTT CASSPQGFTQAFF
- - TRBJ1-3 TRBV7-9 TGTGCCAGCAGCTTAGACAGCTCCCTTAGGAACACCATATATTTT CASSLDSSLRNTIYF
- - TRBJ2-5 TRBV2 TGTGCCAGCGGAGGGACAGTAGAGACCCAGTACTTC CASGGTVETQYF